This T cell receptor (beta chain) is drawn from a study of Graves' ophthalmopathy and Graves' hyperthyroidism. The wider study: Being free of ophthalmopathy for 18 months of follow-up defined stable hyperthyroidism.

Study-wide findings and caveats: The majority of expanded thyroid clonotypes above 0.001 frequency also occurred in blood.

Scientists amplified the TCR beta CDR3 regions from RNA transcripts. The workflow started with a first-round RT-PCR run with HTBI primers and then moved on to a second-round multiplex PCR. TCRdb re-analysed the multiplex PCR reads in MiXCR, keeping a single row per CDR3 protein. Altogether some 1.1 million distinct CDR3 sequences are present, less than 45% being singletons, with the ten largest covering approximately 12%. Ten or more counts support this clonotype. Its antigen remains unknown. The CDR3 runs 12 residues. Germline CDR1 reads SQVTM; CDR2 reads ANQGSEA. The V and J ends lost 3 bases and 6 bases respectively, with 11 bases between them.

The V call is TRBV29-1, the J call TRBJ1-2; D gene uncertain. Sample: peripheral blood or thyroid tissue (not recorded which). This clonotype was sampled from an adult man with Graves' hyperthyroidism. The CDR3 reads CSVDGVGDGYTF. The CDR3 nucleotides read TGCAGCGTTGACGGCGTGGGCGATGGCTACACCTTC.